This T cell receptor (beta chain) was sequenced for a study of blood T cell repertoires in COVID-19 (dated by TCRdb to about 2020). Broadly, across the study: Collaborator samples came from the United States, Italy and Spain and covered acute and convalescent phases of COVID-19. The prospective study material was composed of cDNA or gDNA derived from T cells, B-cell-depleted T cells, or PBMCs. Subjects who had been exposed to COVID-19, were actively infected with it, or had recovered from it provided the deeply sampled blood TCRbeta repertoires that made up the dataset. A freely available public database, intended as a resource for researchers studying the immune response to SARS-CoV-2, is where the repertoires were released. The samples were drawn from two sources: the first 160 participants of the ongoing ImmuneRACE study, and some 1,300 subjects contributed by 6 global collaborators. Nearly every sample came with metadata listing a de-identified subject ID, COVID-19 status, age in years and sex. Where available, HLA class I and class II types were taken from metadata supplied by the sample provider and were not determined by assay-based typing.

General findings and caveats noted by the study authors: The amount of clinical and demographic metadata varied by source and participant and was provided uncurated.

Enrolling through a virtual design, the prospective study's participants ranged in age from roughly 18 to 90 years and lived across 20 to 25 United States geographic areas. To assign participants to cohorts, the prospective study relied on clinical history that participants themselves reported in a screening survey and a study questionnaire. Each participant in the prospective study had whole blood, serum and a nasopharyngeal or oropharyngeal swab collected by mobile phlebotomists. Additional blood draws and questionnaires over an approximately 2-month period could optionally be provided by prospective study participants. Blood samples from the prospective study were shipped frozen or at room temperature prior to DNA extraction. As concerns this clone: Its binding antigen is unknown. Per-base qualities were not stored, and no clone one base away is much larger.

TCRbeta CDR3 regions were amplified from genomic DNA by means of the immunoSEQ Assay, a bias-controlled multiplex PCR. Concerning the study's data processing: The number of nucleated cells in each sample was estimated by amplification of reference gene primers within the assay. To quantify the absolute abundance of each unique TCRbeta CDR3 rearrangement, sequence reads were collapsed and filtered. Productive Simpson clonality was computed per sample as the square root of Simpson's diversity index over productive rearrangements. What TCRdb holds here is the immuneACCESS table cut down to in-frame rearrangements. Part of the clones is not present; checked against another copy, under half of the missing clones reflect an unresolved V gene, and the others are unexplained. That table supplies the V and J calls and clone size; D and trimming were determined from the DNA. Within this sample are 470,000 or so clones, with roughly 87% of them counted one time only. The top ten hold just under 2% of the sample.

The CDR3, from cysteine to phenylalanine, totals 15 residues. This entry keeps only the CDR3 DNA: 45 bases, framed from base 1. The junction shows trimming of 5 bases on V and 3 bases on J, and the gene matches do not reach 7 bases of it. As encoded in the germline V gene (reference sequence), CDR1 is LNHDA while CDR2 is SQIVND. The receptor was isolated from a young woman with acute COVID-19. Sequencing used PBMCs or T cells enriched from blood (not recorded which). The chain is assembled from TRBV19 and TRBJ2-3; 8 bases in between match TRBD1. CDR3 reads: CASSGQGGLTDTQYF. The DNA reads TGTGCCAGTAGTGGACAGGGAGGTCTAACAGATACGCAGTATTTT.